The next 22 T cell receptor beta chains were all read from a single sample in a study of monozygotic twins with inflammatory bowel disease. TCRdb re-called the 5' RACE reads and shows each CDR3 protein once, DNA omitted. The listing records roughly 150,000 distinct CDR3 sequences. The sample comprised blood. These receptors originate from a human donor with ulcerative colitis or Crohn's disease, or a healthy co-twin of an affected twin (not recorded which).

The rearrangement joins TRBV9 to TRBJ2-1; as DNA is missing, the TRBD1 call by TCRdb cannot be tested. The CDR3 runs to 16 residues. Germline loops: CDR1 SGDLS, CDR2 YYNGEE. The CDR3 here is CASSVDPGDGYNEQFF.

This rearrangement joins TRBV11-2 to TRBJ2-7; lacking DNA, the TRBD1 call made by TCRdb goes unchecked. The germline V gene encodes CDR1 SGHAT and CDR2 FQNNGV. The CDR3 covers 14 residues. This CDR3 reads CASSFPPGAGEQYF.

This rearrangement joins TRBV7-3 to TRBJ2-1; TCRdb gives TRBD2 as the D gene, but with no DNA this cannot be confirmed. CDR3 length equals 15 residues. Germline V gene sequence: CDR1 SGHTA, CDR2 FQGTGA. CDR3 sequence reads: CASSRTSGRTGEQFF. The full variable domain, completed using reference TRBV7-3 and TRBJ2-1, is GAGVSQTPSNKVTEKGKYVELRCDPISGHTALYWYRQSLGQGPEFLIYFQGTGAADDSGLPNDRFFAVRPEGSVSTLKIQRTERGDSAVYLCASSRTSGRTGEQFFGPGTRLTVL.

The chain has TRBV28 and TRBJ2-5; TCRdb reports TRBD1, a call that lacks DNA to check it against. Germline V lookup: CDR1 MDHEN, CDR2 SYDVKM. CDR3 length: 14 residues. The CDR3 sequence is CASSLFQGYQIQYF.

CDR3 loop: CASSPLGGYFYEQYF. The chain has TRBV7-9 and TRBJ2-7; the D gene TCRdb calls, TRBD1, cannot be checked with no DNA. The CDR3 has 15 residues. Germline values: CDR1 SEHNR, CDR2 FQNEAQ (reference sequence).

This chain uses TRBV5-5 with TRBJ1-6; as DNA is missing, the TRBD1 call by TCRdb cannot be tested. The CDR3 covers 17 residues. In germline, CDR1 is SGHKS, CDR2 YYEKEE (reference sequence). The CDR3 reads CASSLTPGGGSYSPLHF.

This rearrangement joins TRBV28 to TRBJ1-2; TCRdb proposes TRBD1, but this gene call is untestable without DNA. Germline CDR1 reads MDHEN; CDR2 reads SYDVKM. There are 14 residues in the CDR3. The CDR3 sequence: CAIRPPGMNYGYTF.

V usage is TRBV3-1 and J usage is TRBJ2-1; the TRBD1 assignment by TCRdb is unverifiable without DNA. The CDR3 totals 14 residues. The germline V gene has CDR1 LGHDT and CDR2 YNNKEL (reference sequence). The CDR3 loop is CASSQEGQMDEQFF.

V gene TRBV9 combines with J gene TRBJ1-4; no DNA is available, so the TRBD1 call from TCRdb remains unchecked. The CDR3 is 15 residues long. Per germline, CDR1 SGDLS and CDR2 YYNGEE. The CDR3 is CASSVDGTGNEKLFF.

V gene TRBV2 combines with J gene TRBJ1-6; checking the TCRdb D call of TRBD1 is not possible without DNA. The CDR3 loop spans 17 amino acids. Per the germline V gene, CDR1 is SNHLY and CDR2 is FYNNEI. This chain's CDR3 is CASEGEQPSSYNSPLHF.

The chain carries TRBV14 and TRBJ2-5; checking the TCRdb D call of TRBD1 is not possible without DNA. Germline V gives CDR1 SGHDN, CDR2 FVKESK. This CDR3 is built from 17 residues. This CDR3 reads CASSQVAGRGRQETQYF.

The chain couples TRBV5-1 to TRBJ1-4; TCRdb's D call of TRBD1 is untestable without DNA. The CDR3 contains 17 residues. Germline CDR1 is SGHRS and CDR2 is YFSETQ. CDR3 sequence reads: CASSSSPGLATNEKLFF.

V usage is TRBV20-1 and J usage is TRBJ2-7; the D call of TRBD2 rests on TCRdb alone, since no DNA is present to check it. The V gene's germline CDR1 is DFQATT and CDR2 SNEGSKA (reference sequence). The CDR3 has 14 residues. The CDR3 spells CSVPGLAGAGEQYF.

The V call is TRBV11-2, the J call TRBJ2-2. The germline V gene encodes CDR1 SGHAT and CDR2 FQNNGV. The CDR3 sequence is 14 residues long. The CDR3 loop is CASSRTTGTGELFF.

The V and J genes are TRBV4-3 and TRBJ1-3; without DNA, the TCRdb call of TRBD1 cannot be checked. From germline, CDR1 is LGHNA and CDR2 YSLEER. The CDR3 spans 17 residues. The CDR3 here is CASSPGGQGAKGNTIYF.

The genes are TRBV5-1 and TRBJ2-3; the D call from TCRdb, TRBD1, cannot be confirmed without DNA. Looked up from germline, CDR1 is SGHRS and CDR2 is YFSETQ. This CDR3 comprises 15 residues. This CDR3 is CASSSTGGGTDTQYF.

The chain has TRBV11-2 and TRBJ2-7; the D gene TCRdb calls, TRBD2, cannot be checked with no DNA. This CDR3 spans 14 amino acids. Per germline, CDR1 SGHAT and CDR2 FQNNGV. CDR3 loop: CASSTGTSGYEQYF.

J is TRBJ1-1 and V is TRBV5-4; TCRdb proposes TRBD1, but this gene call is untestable without DNA. In germline, CDR1 is SGHNT, CDR2 YYREEE (reference sequence). The CDR3 totals 15 residues. This chain's CDR3 is CASSSGTGMNTEAFF.

The V call is TRBV4-3, the J call TRBJ2-2; the D gene TCRdb calls, TRBD2, cannot be checked with no DNA. Germline CDR1 and CDR2: LGHNA and YSLEER. The CDR3 has 16 amino acids. This chain's CDR3 is CASSQAMGLATGELFF.

CDR3 in amino acids: CASSPRGRPYAYTF. This chain uses TRBV7-2 with TRBJ1-2. CDR3 length: 14 amino acids. The germline CDR1 and CDR2 sequences are SGHTA and FQGNSA.

The rearrangement joins TRBV19 to TRBJ2-3; the D gene TCRdb calls, TRBD2, cannot be checked with no DNA. From germline, CDR1 is LNHDA and CDR2 SQIVND (reference sequence). This CDR3 has 14 amino acids. CDR3 loop: CASSTQGRADTQYF.

J is TRBJ2-1 and V is TRBV28; TCRdb returns TRBD2, unconfirmable since there is no DNA. The CDR3 runs 16 residues. CDR1 and CDR2 (germline): MDHEN, SYDVKM. The CDR3 here is CASSSGTTGLYNEQFF. The variable domain in full, with the rest retrieved from reference TRBV28 and TRBJ2-1, is DVKVTQSSRYLVKRTGEKVFLECVQDMDHENMFWYRQDPGLGLRLIYFSYDVKMKEKGDIPEGYSVSREKKERFSLILESASTNQTSMYLCASSSGTTGLYNEQFFGPGTRLTVL.